One and the same sample provided the 12 T cell receptor beta chains below, sequenced in a study of vaccination and CD4 T cells after COVID-19. No antigen has been assigned to these receptors. This sample's treatment: approximately 9-day PBMC culture with coronavirus spike peptide pools or control peptides (ViraFEST assay). Cultured CD4+ T-cell DNA underwent Oncomine TCR Beta short-read sequencing. TCRdb fed the PCR reads into MiXCR, producing one record per CDR3 protein. Found here are 11,000 or so distinct CDR3 sequences, around 21% of them singletons; the top ten hold over 9%. The specimen comprised CD4+ T cells from blood, cultured in vitro, sampled after SARS-CoV-2 vaccination. The receptors stem from a human donor who had recovered from COVID-19.

The chain couples TRBV6-5 to TRBJ1-1; D gene uncertain. Germline-derived CDR1 and CDR2 are MNHEY and SVGAGI. The V and J ends lost 4 bases and 4 bases respectively, with 13 bases between them. CDR3 length equals 14 residues. CDR3 bases: TGTGCCAGCAGTTCGGGAGGGTGCGGCACTGAAGCTTTCTTT. Translation: CASSSGGCGTEAFF.

This clonotype was recorded a few times. The chain couples TRBV5-6 to TRBJ2-3, with 11 bases that match TRBD2. With 4 bases clipped from V and 4 bases from J, the junction kept 11 bases outside the gene matches. This CDR3 region has 17 residues. The germline gives CDR1 SGHDT, CDR2 YYEEEE. In DNA, the CDR3 is TGTGCCAGCAGCATTTACCCGGGACTAGCGGTCGCAGATACGCAGTATTTT. It is translated as CASSIYPGLAVADTQYF.

Only a few counts were recorded for this clonotype. This CDR3 reads CASSLALTGYYRNIQYF. CDR3 DNA: TGTGCCAGCAGCTTAGCGCTAACAGGGTATTATAGGAACATTCAGTACTTC. This rearrangement joins TRBV7-2 to TRBJ2-4, with TRBD1 as a possible D gene (6 bases). Germline-derived CDR1 and CDR2 are SGHTA and FQGNSA. V lost 0 bases and J lost 7, with 19 bases in between. This CDR3 has 17 residues.

This clonotype has more than one count but fewer than ten. This chain uses TRBV14 with TRBJ1-1; D gene uncertain. Germline V lookup: CDR1 SGHDN, CDR2 FVKESK. Trimming removed 5 bases from V and 2 bases from J, with 9 bases in between. CDR3 length: 13 amino acids. The CDR3 DNA reads as TGTGCCAGCAGCGAGGGTGGAAACACTGAAGCTTTCTTT. Protein: CASSEGGNTEAFF. The variable domain in full, completed from reference TRBV14 and TRBJ1-1, reads EAGVTQFPSHSVIEKGQTVTLRCDPISGHDNLYWYRRVMGKEIKFLLHFVKESKQDESGMPNNRFLAERTGGTYSTLKVQPAELEDSGVYFCASSEGGNTEAFFGQGTRLTVV.

The chain is built from TRBV4-3 and TRBJ2-1, with D perhaps being TRBD1 or TRBD2 (5 bases each). V was cut by 0 bases and J by 8 bases, with 20 bases left in between. The germline CDR1 and CDR2 sequences are LGHNA and YSLEER. The CDR3 consists of 17 residues. CDR3 sequence (DNA): TGCGCCAGCAGCCAAGATTCCACCGGGACCGGGGCGGATGAGCAGTTCTTC. Protein sequence: CASSQDSTGTGADEQFF.

The chain recombines TRBV5-6 with TRBJ2-3; D not resolved. The CDR3 sequence is 15 residues long. The germline gives CDR1 SGHDT, CDR2 YYEEEE. Trimming shortened V by 4 bases and J by 2 bases, and 14 bases separated the two germline ends. CDR3 coding DNA: TGTGCCAGCAGCCCGCGACGGGTGGCCACAGATACGCAGTATTTT. Its protein is CASSPRRVATDTQYF.

The rearrangement links TRBV5-6 to TRBJ1-1; D gene uncertain. Per germline, CDR1 SGHDT and CDR2 YYEEEE. CDR3 length equals 13 residues. Trimming removed 0 bases at V and 6 bases at J, with 9 bases between. The CDR3 DNA reads TGTGCCAGCAGCTTGGGGGTTGTGGCTGAAGCTTTCTTT. This sequence encodes CASSLGVVAEAFF.

The chain employs TRBV6-5 and TRBJ1-2, with a tentative D call TRBD1 (6 bases). The CDR3 runs 13 residues. Looked up from germline, CDR1 is MNHEY and CDR2 is SVGAGI. The V end was cut by 0 bases, the J end by 8 bases, with 10 bases between. The CDR3 DNA reads as TGTGCCAGCAGTTACTCGGAAGGGACAGGCTACACCTTC. The encoded protein is CASSYSEGTGYTF.

This clonotype has more than one count but fewer than ten. The chain is built from TRBV7-2 and TRBJ2-3; D might be TRBD2 (6 bases). This CDR3 spans 15 amino acids. Germline CDR1 is SGHTA and CDR2 is FQGNSA. V was shortened by 4 bases and J by 4 bases, with 15 bases between the two germline ends. This CDR3 is CASSYRLVLADTQYF. CDR3 sequence (DNA): TGTGCCAGCAGCTACCGACTAGTTTTAGCAGATACGCAGTATTTT.

This chain links TRBV20-1 with TRBJ2-1, with D possibly TRBD2 on 6 matching bases. The CDR3 totals 13 residues. Germline loops: CDR1 DFQATT, CDR2 SNEGSKA (reference sequence). The CDR3 protein is CRPRLVSYNEQFF. Here the CDR3 DNA reads TGCAGACCTCGACTAGTATCCTACAATGAGCAGTTCTTC.

This clonotype was detected only a few times. This chain's CDR3 is CASSRGAGDTQYF. CDR3 bases: TGTGCCAGTAGCCGGGGGGCGGGAGATACGCAGTATTTT. The rearrangement links TRBV19 to TRBJ2-3; possible D gene TRBD2, 7 bases. V was pared by 6 bases and J by 5 bases, with 12 bases between. Germline V gives CDR1 LNHDA, CDR2 SQIVND (reference sequence). CDR3 size: 13 residues.

In its sample, this clonotype was seen a few times. This chain uses TRBV10-1 with TRBJ2-7; 13 nucleotides match TRBD2. In germline, CDR1 is WNHNN, CDR2 SYGVQD (reference sequence). V shed 0 bases and J 5 bases; nucleotides not matched to a gene: 4. The CDR3 spans 16 residues. CDR3 bases: TGCGCCAGCAGTGAGTCAGGGACTAGCGGGATCGACGAGCAGTACTTC. Translation: CASSESGTSGIDEQYF.